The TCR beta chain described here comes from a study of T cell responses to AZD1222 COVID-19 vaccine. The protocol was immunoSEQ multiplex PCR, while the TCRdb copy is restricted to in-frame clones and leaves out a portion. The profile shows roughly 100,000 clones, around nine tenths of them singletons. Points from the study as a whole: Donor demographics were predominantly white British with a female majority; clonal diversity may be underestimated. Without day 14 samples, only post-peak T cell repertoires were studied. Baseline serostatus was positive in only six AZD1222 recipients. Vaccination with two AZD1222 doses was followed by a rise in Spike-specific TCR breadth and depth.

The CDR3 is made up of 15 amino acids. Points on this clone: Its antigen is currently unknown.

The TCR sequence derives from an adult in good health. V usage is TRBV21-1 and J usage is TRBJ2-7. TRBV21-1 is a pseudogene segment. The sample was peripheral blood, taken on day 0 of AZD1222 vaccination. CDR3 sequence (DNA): TGTGCCAGCACCCCCGGGACCGCGGACGTAGGGGAGCAGTACTTC. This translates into CASTPGTADVGEQYF.